This T cell receptor (beta chain) is drawn from a study of T cells in Graves' hyperthyroidism and ophthalmopathy. Overall study context: The initial diagnosis was the point when peripheral blood was collected, ahead of any treatment.

The table lists this clonotype with many counts. Its matching antigen is unknown. Authors of the study amplified TCR beta CDR3 regions from RNA transcripts. TCR CDR3 underwent first-round RT-PCR with the HTBI primer set. MiXCR was run by TCRdb on the multiplex PCR reads, yielding one entry per CDR3 protein. The repertoire holds a few hundred thousand distinct CDR3 sequences, with around 21% as singletons. CDR3 length equals 15 residues. Trimming left V 1 base short and J 1 base short, with 11 bases between. Germline V CDR1 and CDR2: SGDLS, YYNGEE. Whole-study findings and limits: Progression to ophthalmopathy was predicted a median of approximately 6.4 months early.

Hyperthyroidism in the patients, aged 18 to 65, was newly diagnosed and under 2 months in duration. Exclusion of patients followed from uncontrolled infection, other autoimmune disease, pregnancy or lactation. The sequenced sample was blood. This chain connects TRBV9 to TRBJ2-5, with D perhaps matching TRBD1 (6 bases). The sequence came from a man aged 18-30 years with Graves' hyperthyroidism. The CDR3 spells CASSVRGHLQETQYF. The CDR3 DNA follows: TGTGCCAGCAGCGTAAGGGGACACCTCCAAGAGACCCAGTACTTC.